This is a list of T cell receptor beta chains from one sample in a study of CD8 T cells in Susac syndrome. TCRdb analysed the immunoSEQ multiplex PCR reads with MiXCR anew, one entry per CDR3 protein. The sample consists of about 130,000 distinct CDR3 sequences, around 96% of them appearing once. Sample: CD4+ T cells from PBMCs. These receptors were obtained from a human donor in good health. The conserved cysteine and the conserved F or W are not part of the CDR3 here. Each record gives: J gene, D gene, clone size, V gene, CDR3 protein. D genes are given only for firm matches. Size tells how often a clone was seen (once, few, many) or the class of an expanded clone, and some rows leave it out.

j_call: TRBJ2-7; d_call: NA; clone_size: NA; v_call: TRBV3-1; cdr3_aa: ASSQGMAYEQY
j_call: TRBJ1-5; d_call: NA; clone_size: NA; v_call: TRBV2; cdr3_aa: ASSEAPTGYSNQPQH
j_call: TRBJ2-5; d_call: TRBD2; clone_size: NA; v_call: TRBV5-1; cdr3_aa: ASSLGREIVETQY
j_call: TRBJ2-7; d_call: NA; clone_size: NA; v_call: TRBV5-1; cdr3_aa: ASSPDGTPTYEQY
j_call: TRBJ2-3; d_call: TRBD2; clone_size: NA; v_call: TRBV6-2/TRBV6-3; cdr3_aa: ASSYVPIGGRDTDTQY
j_call: TRBJ2-7; d_call: NA; clone_size: NA; v_call: TRBV7-2; cdr3_aa: ASSESTGFPDEQY
j_call: TRBJ1-4; d_call: TRBD1; clone_size: NA; v_call: TRBV5-1; cdr3_aa: ASSSQGAHEKLF
j_call: TRBJ2-7; d_call: TRBD1; clone_size: NA; v_call: TRBV7-9; cdr3_aa: ASSPTWTGEPYEQY
j_call: TRBJ2-2; d_call: TRBD2; clone_size: once; v_call: TRBV28; cdr3_aa: ASSLGTSGIANTGELF
j_call: TRBJ2-7; d_call: NA; clone_size: NA; v_call: TRBV18; cdr3_aa: ASSPPVSLYEQY
j_call: TRBJ2-2; d_call: NA; clone_size: once; v_call: TRBV7-2; cdr3_aa: ASSLVGTNTGELF
j_call: TRBJ2-5; d_call: NA; clone_size: NA; v_call: TRBV7-2; cdr3_aa: ASSSAGPRGTQY
j_call: TRBJ1-1; d_call: NA; clone_size: NA; v_call: TRBV3-1; cdr3_aa: ASSQLAGAEAF
j_call: TRBJ1-2; d_call: NA; clone_size: once; v_call: TRBV12-3/TRBV12-4; cdr3_aa: AIAPPLSGYT
j_call: TRBJ1-1; d_call: NA; clone_size: NA; v_call: TRBV7-2; cdr3_aa: ASRTDRASNTEAF
j_call: TRBJ2-6; d_call: NA; clone_size: NA; v_call: TRBV5-1; cdr3_aa: ASSLAFSGANVLT
j_call: TRBJ2-4; d_call: NA; clone_size: NA; v_call: TRBV19; cdr3_aa: ASSLRGGSAKNIQY
j_call: TRBJ2-5; d_call: TRBD1; clone_size: NA; v_call: TRBV30; cdr3_aa: AWSVEGAKETQY
j_call: TRBJ2-2; d_call: TRBD1; clone_size: once; v_call: TRBV19; cdr3_aa: ASRWTGETGELF
j_call: TRBJ2-3; d_call: NA; clone_size: NA; v_call: TRBV6-1; cdr3_aa: ATVWGGTDTQY
j_call: TRBJ2-2; d_call: NA; clone_size: NA; v_call: TRBV28; cdr3_aa: ASSFRGIAGELF
j_call: TRBJ1-4; d_call: TRBD1; clone_size: NA; v_call: TRBV29-1; cdr3_aa: SALTGGNEKLF
j_call: TRBJ1-4; d_call: NA; clone_size: NA; v_call: TRBV7-2; cdr3_aa: ASSLFYVPGEKLF
j_call: TRBJ2-3; d_call: TRBD2; clone_size: NA; v_call: TRBV4-2; cdr3_aa: ASSQNGGRSTDTQY
j_call: TRBJ2-4; d_call: NA; clone_size: few; v_call: TRBV5-1; cdr3_aa: ASSLEAGVAKNIQY
j_call: TRBJ2-5; d_call: NA; clone_size: NA; v_call: TRBV7-9; cdr3_aa: ASSLEVGEETQY
j_call: TRBJ2-4; d_call: NA; clone_size: NA; v_call: TRBV9; cdr3_aa: ASSLQGNIQY
j_call: TRBJ2-3; d_call: TRBD1; clone_size: NA; v_call: TRBV27; cdr3_aa: ASRARQGGTDTQY
j_call: TRBJ1-1; d_call: NA; clone_size: NA; v_call: TRBV28; cdr3_aa: ASSSWAAGTVEAF
j_call: TRBJ2-4; d_call: NA; clone_size: NA; v_call: TRBV3-1; cdr3_aa: ASSPSQGVVGNIQY
j_call: TRBJ2-6; d_call: TRBD1; clone_size: few; v_call: TRBV5-1; cdr3_aa: ASSFGQGTGANVLT
j_call: TRBJ2-7; d_call: TRBD2; clone_size: NA; v_call: TRBV29-1; cdr3_aa: SVEGAEAGLVGREQY
j_call: TRBJ2-1; d_call: NA; clone_size: NA; v_call: TRBV7-2; cdr3_aa: ASSLGRAGVGEQF
j_call: TRBJ2-2; d_call: TRBD1; clone_size: once; v_call: TRBV4-1; cdr3_aa: ASSRTGTETGELF
j_call: TRBJ2-1; d_call: NA; clone_size: NA; v_call: TRBV6-7; cdr3_aa: ATHQRHNEQF
j_call: TRBJ2-5; d_call: NA; clone_size: NA; v_call: TRBV29-1; cdr3_aa: SVDRAWETQY
j_call: TRBJ2-7; d_call: TRBD1; clone_size: NA; v_call: TRBV29-1; cdr3_aa: SGGGQGEQY
j_call: TRBJ2-7; d_call: TRBD1; clone_size: NA; v_call: TRBV18; cdr3_aa: ASSPRDRLMGTYEQY
j_call: TRBJ1-2; d_call: NA; clone_size: NA; v_call: TRBV7-9; cdr3_aa: ASSLVQTTNYGYT
j_call: TRBJ1-2; d_call: NA; clone_size: NA; v_call: TRBV29-1; cdr3_aa: SVGQLTYGYT
j_call: TRBJ2-4; d_call: TRBD2; clone_size: NA; v_call: TRBV27; cdr3_aa: ASRSTTLAVAKNIQY
j_call: TRBJ1-2; d_call: TRBD1; clone_size: few; v_call: TRBV5-1; cdr3_aa: ASSEGDRDYGYT
j_call: TRBJ2-5; d_call: NA; clone_size: NA; v_call: TRBV29-1; cdr3_aa: SVETTRQETQY
j_call: TRBJ1-2; d_call: NA; clone_size: once; v_call: TRBV3-1; cdr3_aa: ASSQGLGYT
j_call: TRBJ2-7; d_call: NA; clone_size: NA; v_call: TRBV7-2; cdr3_aa: ASSSHGAYEQY
j_call: TRBJ2-5; d_call: NA; clone_size: NA; v_call: TRBV30; cdr3_aa: AWTGGTAGETQY
j_call: TRBJ1-5; d_call: NA; clone_size: NA; v_call: TRBV5-1; cdr3_aa: ASSLEGGFNQPQH
j_call: TRBJ1-4; d_call: NA; clone_size: NA; v_call: TRBV30; cdr3_aa: AWSVRENEKLF
j_call: TRBJ1-3; d_call: NA; clone_size: NA; v_call: TRBV3-1; cdr3_aa: ASSQDGSVQGWSSGNTIY
j_call: TRBJ2-7; d_call: NA; clone_size: NA; v_call: TRBV14; cdr3_aa: ASSQDWKYEQY
j_call: TRBJ2-7; d_call: TRBD1; clone_size: NA; v_call: TRBV10-1; cdr3_aa: ASSDPGQGTYEQY
j_call: TRBJ1-2; d_call: TRBD1; clone_size: NA; v_call: TRBV20-1; cdr3_aa: SARVRTGGVGYT
j_call: TRBJ2-3; d_call: NA; clone_size: NA; v_call: TRBV7-9; cdr3_aa: ASSLVQGVNTQY
j_call: TRBJ2-1; d_call: TRBD2; clone_size: NA; v_call: TRBV4-1; cdr3_aa: ASSRRGLAAPRQF
j_call: TRBJ2-3; d_call: TRBD2; clone_size: NA; v_call: TRBV20-1; cdr3_aa: SGTGTSDDTQY
j_call: TRBJ2-1; d_call: NA; clone_size: NA; v_call: TRBV28; cdr3_aa: ASSSFTTGIYNEQF
j_call: TRBJ1-4; d_call: TRBD1; clone_size: NA; v_call: TRBV29-1; cdr3_aa: SGAPGGTNEKLF
j_call: TRBJ2-1; d_call: TRBD2; clone_size: NA; v_call: TRBV20-1; cdr3_aa: SATSGEHRNEQF